The rows below give T cell receptor beta chains drawn from one sample of a study of T cells in Graves' hyperthyroidism and ophthalmopathy. TCRdb reprocessed the multiplex PCR reads via MiXCR and lists one record per CDR3 protein. Of hundreds of thousands of distinct CDR3 sequences listed, 35% to 45% are singletons. The sequenced sample was blood. The source of these receptors is a young man with Graves' hyperthyroidism. The CDR3 runs from the conserved cysteine through the conserved F or W. A D gene is named only where the DNA matches it firmly. Not all rows give a size; the values are once, few, many and, for expanded clones, a class.

D gene,J gene,clone size,V gene,CDR3 protein,CDR3 DNA
TRBD2,TRBJ2-7,few,TRBV11-1,CASSLLAGDGEQYF,TGTGCCAGCAGCCTACTAGCGGGAGACGGGGAGCAGTACTTC
.,TRBJ1-1,few,TRBV5-1,CASSLLVGDTEAFF,TGCGCCAGCAGCTTGTTGGTCGGAGACACTGAAGCTTTCTTT
.,TRBJ1-4,many,TRBV20-1,CSARDREGLYEKLFF,TGCAGTGCTAGAGATAGGGAGGGGCTGTACGAAAAACTGTTTTTT
.,TRBJ2-5,many,TRBV15,CATSRDSGQTQYF,TGTGCCACCAGCAGAGACTCTGGCCAGACCCAGTACTTC
.,TRBJ2-5,.,TRBV6-1,CASSPKQGVKTQYF,TGTGCCAGCAGCCCAAAACAGGGAGTTAAGACCCAGTACTTC
TRBD2,TRBJ2-2,.,TRBV7-9,CASSSLSGRAGELFF,TGTGCCAGCAGCTCCCTCAGCGGGAGGGCAGGCGAGCTGTTTTTT
TRBD2,TRBJ2-5,.,TRBV5-1,CASSFGAAGDQETQYF,TGTGCCAGCAGCTTCGGGGCGGCGGGAGATCAAGAGACCCAGTACTTC
.,TRBJ1-5,.,TRBV5-6,CASSVKGGTQHF,TGTGCCAGCAGCGTCAAGGGGGGGACCCAGCATTTT
.,TRBJ1-3,.,TRBV9,CASSVEGGTIYF,TGTGCCAGCAGCGTAGAGGGCGGCACCATATATTTT
TRBD1,TRBJ1-5,.,TRBV6-2/TRBV6-3,CASRGQKNSNQPQHF,TGTGCCAGCAGGGGACAGAAAAATAGCAATCAGCCCCAGCATTTT
TRBD1,TRBJ1-2,many,TRBV7-9,CASSGDRGDGYTF,TGTGCCAGCAGCGGCGACAGGGGGGATGGCTACACCTTC
.,TRBJ2-2,.,TRBV20-1,CSARDPLGELFF,TGCAGTGCTCGGGACCCCTTGGGGGAGCTGTTTTTT
.,TRBJ2-3,.,TRBV29-1,CSVRGLLTDTQYF,TGCAGCGTTCGTGGCCTTCTTACAGATACGCAGTATTTT
TRBD2,TRBJ2-7,few,TRBV4-2,CASSQVGTSGYEQYF,TGTGCCAGCAGCCAAGTTGGGACTAGCGGGTACGAGCAGTACTTC
.,TRBJ2-5,many,TRBV2,CASSEVALLQETQYF,TGTGCCAGCAGTGAGGTCGCCCTTCTGCAAGAGACCCAGTACTTC
TRBD1,TRBJ1-5,many,TRBV19,CASSGDRVAQPQHF,TGTGCCAGTAGTGGCGACAGGGTTGCTCAGCCCCAGCATTTT
.,TRBJ1-5,.,TRBV10-3,CAISGAGGHTETQHF,TGTGCCATCAGTGGAGCGGGAGGGCACACGGAGACCCAGCATTTT
.,TRBJ1-6,.,TRBV7-8,CASSLGGEALHF,TGTGCCAGCAGCTTAGGGGGGGAGGCCCTCCACTTT
TRBD2,TRBJ2-7,once,TRBV7-2,CASALAGGKTDTQYF,TGTGCCAGCGCACTAGCGGGAGGGAAAACAGATACGCAGTACTTC
TRBD2,TRBJ2-5,many,TRBV10-3,CAISQRTSGQETQYF,TGTGCCATCAGTCAGAGAACTAGCGGACAAGAGACCCAGTACTTC
TRBD1,TRBJ1-2,few,TRBV20-1,CSARAVAGQGPYGYTF,TGCAGTGCTAGAGCAGTGGCCGGACAGGGTCCCTATGGCTACACCTTC
.,TRBJ2-7,few,TRBV7-9,CASSLSTPEQYF,TGTGCCAGCAGCCTATCCACCCCCGAGCAGTACTTC
.,TRBJ1-2,.,TRBV19,CASSIVQNYGYTF,TGTGCCAGTAGTATCGTACAGAACTATGGCTACACCTTC
.,TRBJ2-2,.,TRBV9,CASSPNLRENTGELFF,TGTGCCAGCAGCCCCAACTTACGGGAGAACACCGGGGAGCTGTTTTTT
.,TRBJ2-7,many,TRBV7-6,CASSLAPVSYEQYF,TGTGCCAGCAGCTTAGCGCCGGTTTCCTACGAGCAGTACTTC
.,TRBJ1-2,.,TRBV12-3/TRBV12-4,CATLNDGEYGYTF,TGTGCCACCCTTAACGACGGGGAGTATGGCTACACCTTC
TRBD2,TRBJ2-7,many,TRBV7-9,CASSLGGAGEGEQYF,TGTGCCAGCAGCTTAGGAGGGGCGGGAGAGGGTGAGCAGTACTTC
.,TRBJ1-2,many,TRBV5-1,CASSSTPGYGYTF,TGCGCCAGCAGCTCGACTCCGGGCTATGGCTACACCTTC
.,TRBJ1-4,many,TRBV7-9,CASSRGVNEKLFF,TGTGCCAGCAGTCGCGGGGTTAATGAAAAACTGTTTTTT
.,TRBJ2-5,.,TRBV5-4,CASSSKGVETQYF,TGTGCCAGCAGTTCGAAAGGGGTCGAGACCCAGTACTTC
TRBD1,TRBJ2-7,.,TRBV4-1,CASSQAWTGGSYEQYF,TGCGCCAGCAGCCAAGCCTGGACAGGGGGCTCCTACGAGCAGTACTTC
.,TRBJ1-4,few,TRBV9,CASSVESSLGDEKLFF,TGTGCCAGCAGCGTCGAATCAAGTCTGGGGGATGAAAAACTGTTTTTT
.,TRBJ1-1,few,TRBV4-1,CASSQSRQYDTEAFF,TGCGCCAGCAGCCAATCCCGACAGTATGACACTGAAGCTTTCTTT